A selection of T cell receptor beta chains follows, all from one sample in a study of T cell changes during pregnancy in multiple sclerosis. Sequencing used immunoSEQ multiplex PCR; TCRdb keeps in-frame clones, though not all of them. The repertoire holds roughly 50,000 clones, about 91% seen once, with roughly 1.2% in the top ten. Sequenced material: peripheral blood, taken after pregnancy. All receptors derive from a female donor in good health, enrolled as a control in a pregnancy study. CDR3s include the opening cysteine and the closing phenylalanine or tryptophan. The D gene is left open where the match is weak. Expanded clones get a size class; other rows say once, few or many, or leave the size out.

V gene,D gene,clone size,J gene,CDR3 DNA,CDR3 protein
TRBV13,.,.,TRBJ2-5,TGTGCCAGCAGCTCCCCGGACAGATTTATAGAGACCCAGTACTTC,CASSSPDRFIETQYF
TRBV6-4,.,.,TRBJ2-6,TGTGCCAGCAGTGCCGACTCTACTGGGGCCAACGTCCTGACTTTC,CASSADSTGANVLTF
TRBV28,TRBD2,.,TRBJ2-5,TGTGCCAGCAGCTCTAAGCGGGAGGCTGAGACCCAGTACTTC,CASSSKREAETQYF
TRBV7-2,.,.,TRBJ2-4,TGTGCCAGCAGCTCCTCAGCGGCAGTTCAAGCCAAAAACATTCAGTACTTC,CASSSSAAVQAKNIQYF
TRBV25-1,TRBD1,once,TRBJ2-7,TGTGCCAGCAGTGAATGGTGGCAGGGGGCGGACGAGCAGTACTTC,CASSEWWQGADEQYF
TRBV5-4,TRBD2,.,TRBJ2-2,TGTGCCAGCAGTAGGACTAGCGGGCACACCGGGGAGCTGTTTTTT,CASSRTSGHTGELFF
TRBV14,TRBD2,.,TRBJ2-3,TGTGCCAGCAGCCAAGCCCTACTAGCGGGAGTAAGAGATACGCAGTATTTT,CASSQALLAGVRDTQYF
TRBV6-5,.,.,TRBJ2-4,TGTGCCAGCAGTTATGACAGGTCACTAGCCAAAAACATTCAGTACTTC,CASSYDRSLAKNIQYF
TRBV5-4,.,.,TRBJ2-3,TGTGCCAGCAGCTTGGCACAGGACCCAGATACGCAGTATTTT,CASSLAQDPDTQYF
TRBV6-1,.,.,TRBJ1-3,TGTGCCAGCAGTGTACCGAGCTCTGGAAACACCATATATTTT,CASSVPSSGNTIYF
TRBV6-1,.,.,TRBJ1-3,TGTGCCAGCAGAGAGGGCCTTGGAAACACCATATATTTT,CASREGLGNTIYF
TRBV28,.,.,TRBJ2-7,TGTGCCAGCAGCTTCCAGTTCCAGGTCCAATACGAGCAGTACTTC,CASSFQFQVQYEQYF
TRBV28,TRBD1,once,TRBJ1-5,TGTGCCAGCAGTTCCCACCGCGGACAGGGGCGCAATCAGCCCCAGCATTTT,CASSSHRGQGRNQPQHF
TRBV7-6,.,.,TRBJ2-7,TGTGCCAGCAGCCTCGCCGGGATTGGGCTTGAGGAGCAGTACTTC,CASSLAGIGLEEQYF
TRBV11-2,.,.,TRBJ2-7,TGTGCCAGCAGCTTAGCCCGAGGGGGCTACGAGCAGTACTTC,CASSLARGGYEQYF
TRBV10-1,TRBD2,few,TRBJ2-7,TGCGCCAGCGGGTGGTCCAGCGGGAGCTACGAGCAGTACTTC,CASGWSSGSYEQYF
TRBV7-9,.,.,TRBJ2-2,TGTGCCAGCAGCTTCAGGGGCCTAAACACCGGGGAGCTGTTTTTT,CASSFRGLNTGELFF
TRBV14,TRBD2,.,TRBJ2-7,TGTGCCAGCAGCCCACTAGCGGGAGTTTCCTACGAGCAGTACTTC,CASSPLAGVSYEQYF
TRBV30,.,.,TRBJ1-5,TGTGCCTGGAGTCACGGACAGTTCAATCAGCCCCAGCATTTT,CAWSHGQFNQPQHF
TRBV28,.,once,TRBJ1-1,TGTGCCAGCAGTTTTAGTTTTGGGGAGAAGACTGAAGCTTTCTTT,CASSFSFGEKTEAFF
TRBV4-3,.,.,TRBJ1-1,TGCGCCAGCAGCCAAGACAGGGGCCCTGAAGCTTTCTTT,CASSQDRGPEAFF
TRBV2,TRBD1,.,TRBJ2-1,TGTGCCAGCAGTGGAGAGGGGGCCGGATTATTAGAGCAGTTCTTC,CASSGEGAGLLEQFF
TRBV2,TRBD2,.,TRBJ2-5,TGTGCCAGCAGTGTGCTAGCGGGAGAAGAGACCCAGTACTTC,CASSVLAGEETQYF
TRBV6-1,.,.,TRBJ1-5,TGTGCCAGCAGTGAAGCGCCCAGTAGCAATCAGCCCCAGCATTTT,CASSEAPSSNQPQHF
TRBV4-3,.,once,TRBJ1-2,TGCGCCAGCAGCCGCGACTCTCGAAATATCTATGGCTACACCTTC,CASSRDSRNIYGYTF
TRBV7-2,.,.,TRBJ1-2,TGTGCCAGCAGGGGGAGGGTACCTCAGGGTAACTATGGCTACACCTTC,CASRGRVPQGNYGYTF
TRBV5-1,.,.,TRBJ1-1,TGCGCCAGCAGCTTCGGGCGGGTAACAGTGAAGACTGAAGCTTTCTTT,CASSFGRVTVKTEAFF
TRBV10-3,.,.,TRBJ1-2,TGTGCCATCAGCCTGTATGACCGGGGGGGCTACACCTTC,CAISLYDRGGYTF
TRBV15,.,.,TRBJ2-5,TGTGCCACCAGCAGGGGAGGCGGGACCCAAGAGACCCAGTACTTC,CATSRGGGTQETQYF
TRBV7-8,TRBD1,.,TRBJ2-5,TGTGCCAGCAGCTATACCGGGACAGGGAAGGAGACCCAGTACTTC,CASSYTGTGKETQYF
TRBV9,TRBD1,.,TRBJ1-2,TGTGCCAGCAGCCCCCAGACAGGGGACTATGGCTACACCTTC,CASSPQTGDYGYTF
TRBV10-2,.,.,TRBJ2-7,TGCGCCAGCGGGGAGGAGCGGTACTACGAGCAGTACTTC,CASGEERYYEQYF
TRBV18,.,.,TRBJ1-1,TGTGCCAGCTCACCCCAGGGATTGAACACTGAAGCTTTCTTT,CASSPQGLNTEAFF
TRBV27,TRBD1,.,TRBJ1-3,TGTGCCAGCAGTTTAAGGGGGCTTGGAAACACCATATATTTT,CASSLRGLGNTIYF
TRBV7-6,TRBD2,.,TRBJ2-7,TGTGCCAGCAGCCCCAGGACTAGCGACTACGAGCAGTACTTC,CASSPRTSDYEQYF
TRBV5-1,TRBD1,.,TRBJ1-2,TGCGCCAGCAGCATAACAGGGGGCGGCCCATATGGCTACACCTTC,CASSITGGGPYGYTF
TRBV6-5,TRBD1,.,TRBJ1-1,TGTGCCAGCAGTTACTCGGGACAGTTGAACACTGAAGCTTTCTTT,CASSYSGQLNTEAFF
TRBV5-1,.,.,TRBJ1-5,TGCGCCAGCAGCCCCGACCCGATCAGGGATCAGCCCCAGCATTTT,CASSPDPIRDQPQHF
TRBV18,.,.,TRBJ1-1,TGTGCCAGCTCACCGGGACGGGCGGGGAGAGAAGCTTTCTTT,CASSPGRAGREAFF
TRBV7-2,TRBD1,.,TRBJ1-2,TGTGCCAGCAGCCCCGGGACAGGGTGGGGTACGAACTATGGCTACACCTTC,CASSPGTGWGTNYGYTF
TRBV28,.,once,TRBJ1-6,TGTGCCAGCAGAGGGCAGGGTAATTCACCCCTCCACTTT,CASRGQGNSPLHF
TRBV14,.,.,TRBJ2-3,TGTGCCAGCAGCCCGGGTCTAACGCAGTATTTT,CASSPGLTQYF
TRBV5-1,.,.,TRBJ1-2,TGCGCCAGCAGGGTATTACAGGCCCCCTATGGCTACACCTTC,CASRVLQAPYGYTF
TRBV2,TRBD2,.,TRBJ2-1,TGTGCCAGCAGTAAAGGACTAGCGGTGGGTTGGGAGCAGTTCTTC,CASSKGLAVGWEQFF
TRBV6-7,TRBD2,.,TRBJ2-1,TGTGCCAGCAGTGATAAGGGACTAGCGGGGGGCCTCAGCCATTACAATGAGCAGTTCTTC,CASSDKGLAGGLSHYNEQFF
TRBV15,.,.,TRBJ2-7,TGTGCCACCAGCTCACATAGGGGGATCGAGCAGTACTTC,CATSSHRGIEQYF
TRBV5-4,TRBD2,.,TRBJ2-7,TGTGCCAGCAGCTTCGGACTAGCGGGATCCTCCTACGAGCAGTACTTC,CASSFGLAGSSYEQYF
TRBV11-1,.,once,TRBJ1-3,TGTGCCAGCAGCTTACAGTCCGTCTCTGGAAACACCATATATTTT,CASSLQSVSGNTIYF
TRBV5-4,TRBD1,.,TRBJ1-2,TGTGCCAGCAGCGCCCGGGACAGGGGAATGTATGGCTACACCTTC,CASSARDRGMYGYTF
TRBV28,.,once,TRBJ1-3,TGTGCCAGCAGGGACCCCGGGGGCTCTGGAAACACCATATATTTT,CASRDPGGSGNTIYF
TRBV28,TRBD1,once,TRBJ1-2,TGTGCCAGCAGTTTACCCCTTTTAGGGGGCGCGGGCTATGGCTACACCTTC,CASSLPLLGGAGYGYTF
TRBV27,TRBD1,.,TRBJ1-2,TGTGCCAGCAGCACACAGGGGCGGTATGGCTACACCTTC,CASSTQGRYGYTF
TRBV7-9,TRBD1,.,TRBJ2-7,TGTGCCAGCAGTCCCACAGGGGTCTACGAGCAGTACTTC,CASSPTGVYEQYF
TRBV7-2,.,.,TRBJ2-1,TGTGCCAGCAGCTCCGGACAGTACAATGAGCAGTTCTTC,CASSSGQYNEQFF
TRBV19,TRBD1,.,TRBJ1-6,TGTGCCAGTAGGGGGCTAGCGGACAGGGATAATTCACCCCTCCACTTT,CASRGLADRDNSPLHF
TRBV18,.,.,TRBJ1-5,TGTGCCAGCTCTCCAACATTACAGGGTAATAGCAATCAGCCCCAGCATTTT,CASSPTLQGNSNQPQHF
TRBV5-6,TRBD1,.,TRBJ1-5,TGTGCCAGCAGCTCCGGCAGGGGGGTCGTTCAGCCCCAGCATTTT,CASSSGRGVVQPQHF
TRBV5-1,.,.,TRBJ1-1,TGCGCCAGCAGCGCAACAGAAGCTGAAGCTTTCTTT,CASSATEAEAFF
TRBV2,TRBD1,.,TRBJ2-3,TGTGCCAGCAGGAAGGGGGGACAGGGGTTTCGCCGAGCAGATACGCAGTATTTT,CASRKGGQGFRRADTQYF
TRBV13,TRBD1,.,TRBJ1-2,TGTGCCAGCAGCCCTGGGACAGGGGGTGTGTGGGGCTACACCTTC,CASSPGTGGVWGYTF